The 18 T cell receptor beta chains below all came from one sample that was sequenced in a study of T cells in Graves' hyperthyroidism and ophthalmopathy. Amplification of TCR beta CDR3 regions was performed using RNA transcripts as template. A first-round RT-PCR of the TCR CDR3 used the HTBI primer set. TCRdb processed the multiplex PCR reads anew with MiXCR; each CDR3 protein has one entry. The table shows 700,000 to 950,000 distinct CDR3 sequences, with 30% to 40% occurring only once. Sequencing was carried out using blood. The receptors stem from a woman between 40 and 50 years old with Graves' hyperthyroidism.

The sample holds many counts of this clonotype. This chain connects TRBV7-6 to TRBJ2-7; TRBD2 agrees at 10 bases. The CDR3 is made up of 20 amino acids. Per the germline V gene, CDR1 is SGHVS and CDR2 is FNYEAQ. V shed 2 bases, J shed 0 bases, and the junction held 16 bases outside the gene matches. The CDR3 nucleotides read TGTGCCAGCAGCTTAACTGCGGGACAGCGGGAGGGTGAGGGCTCCTACGAGCAGTACTTC. The encoded protein is CASSLTAGQREGEGSYEQYF.

This clonotype was seen at least ten times. The V call is TRBV7-9, the J call TRBJ1-4; D gene ambiguous. CDR1 and CDR2 from the germline V gene are SEHNR and FQNEAQ (reference sequence). With 3 bases removed from V and 12 bases from J, the gap between germline ends came to 17 bases. The CDR3 length is 14 residues. CDR3 DNA: TGTGCCAGCAGCTTCTCCACGACCCGCGGGGAACTGTTTTTT. Translation: CASSFSTTRGELFF.

This clonotype was counted ten times or more. V usage is TRBV7-8 and J usage is TRBJ1-4; a weak D match, TRBD1 (6 bases). The CDR3 sequence is 16 residues long. Germline V lookup: CDR1 SGHVS, CDR2 FQNEAQ. V lost 2 bases, J lost 3 bases, and 13 bases lay in between. The CDR3 DNA reads TGTGCCAGCAGCTTATCAGGGAGACAGGCTAATGAAAAACTGTTTTTT. Its protein is CASSLSGRQANEKLFF.

This clonotype has just a few counts. A read error may produce the germline difference seen at one junction end. V gene TRBV6-5 combines with J gene TRBJ1-3; D uncertain. Per germline, CDR1 MNHEY and CDR2 SVGAGI. This CDR3 region has 16 residues. CDR3 DNA: TGTGCCAGCAGTTACCGCCCCGACCCTTCTGGGAACACCATATATTTT. As protein: CASSYRPDPSGNTIYF.

This clonotype was recorded a few times. The chain uses TRBV7-2 and TRBJ1-1, with 9 bases that match TRBD1. V trimming: 1 base; J trimming: 1 base; junction bases outside the gene matches: 4. This CDR3 spans 16 amino acids. Germline loops: CDR1 SGHTA, CDR2 FQGNSA. The CDR3 DNA is TGTGCCAGCAGCTTAGAAGGGACAGGGTGGAACACTGAAGCTTTCTTT. Protein product: CASSLEGTGWNTEAFF.

This clonotype was seen repeatedly, ten times or more. The CDR3 DNA sequence: TGTGCCAGCACCTGGGGGGATCAGCCCCAGCATTTT. This encodes CASTWGDQPQHF. The rearrangement uses TRBV12-3 or TRBV12-4 and TRBJ1-5; D is possibly TRBD1 (5 bases). V was shortened by 7 bases and J by 5 bases, with 9 bases between the two germline ends. The CDR3 has 12 residues.

This sequence joins TRBV7-2 and TRBJ2-5; D not resolved. The J call may be incorrect, as the DNA end agrees better with TRBJ2-4. This CDR3 is built from 15 residues. Germline CDR1 is SGHTA and CDR2 is FQGNSA. Here the CDR3 DNA reads TGTGCCAGCAGCCCTCGAGGTTTAGCCAAAAACATTCAGTACTTC. This encodes CASSPRGLAKNIQYF.

This rearrangement joins TRBV9 to TRBJ1-5, with TRBD1 identical over 10 bases. CDR3 length: 15 residues. Germline values: CDR1 SGDLS, CDR2 YYNGEE. Trimming cost V 2 bases and J 7 bases; bases outside gene matches: 6. This CDR3 is CASSVGTGVGQPQHF. DNA for the CDR3: TGTGCCAGCAGCGTGGGGACAGGGGTCGGACAGCCCCAGCATTTT. The entire variable domain, with the rest obtained from reference TRBV9 and TRBJ1-5, is as follows: DSGVTQTPKHLITATGQRVTLRCSPRSGDLSVYWYQQSLDQGLQFLIQYYNGEERAKGNILERFSAQQFPDLHSELNLSSLELGDSALYFCASSVGTGVGQPQHFGDGTRLSIL.

This clonotype was seen a handful of times. V gene TRBV7-2 combines with J gene TRBJ1-6; a possible D gene is TRBD1 (5 bases). CDR3 length: 17 residues. Germline V CDR1 and CDR2: SGHTA, FQGNSA. With 4 bases removed from V and 0 bases from J, the gap between germline ends came to 13 bases. CDR3 sequence (DNA): TGTGCCAGCAGCTACAGGACACCGAGCTCCTATAATTCACCCCTCCACTTT. Protein: CASSYRTPSSYNSPLHF.

This rearrangement joins TRBV12-3 or TRBV12-4 to TRBJ2-7, with 8 bases aligning to TRBD1. The CDR3 spans 13 residues. The ends lost 7 bases at V and 4 bases at J; junction bases unmatched: 6. CDR3 residues: CASKRQGNYEQYF. As DNA, the CDR3 is TGTGCCAGCAAAAGACAGGGGAATTACGAGCAGTACTTC.

A note on this clonotype: Possible read error: a much larger clone is one base away. The V and J genes are TRBV6-5 and TRBJ2-7, with 7 bases identical to TRBD1. Unmatched junction bases numbered 7, after V lost 6 bases and J lost 5 bases. Germline V gene sequence: CDR1 MNHEY, CDR2 SVGAGI. The CDR3 loop spans 13 amino acids. The DNA for the CDR3 is TGTGCCAGCAGCCCCCCGACAGGGAACGAGCAGTACTTC. Amino acids: CASSPPTGNEQYF.

The chain has TRBV7-2 and TRBJ2-3, with 10 bases lining up with TRBD2. The CDR3 is 14 residues long. Germline loops: CDR1 SGHTA, CDR2 FQGNSA. V lost 3 bases and J lost 4; bases outside the gene matches: 1. The CDR3 here is CASSFSGRADTQYF. For the CDR3, the DNA is TGTGCCAGCAGCTTCAGCGGGAGGGCAGATACGCAGTATTTT.

Ten or more counts support this clonotype. The chain joins TRBV29-1 to TRBJ2-7, with unresolved D. Germline assignment: CDR1 SQVTM and CDR2 ANQGSEA. This CDR3 has 14 amino acids. With 4 bases removed from V and 0 bases from J, the gap between germline ends came to 13 bases. The CDR3 protein is CSVGRYSYSYEQYF. The CDR3 nucleotides read TGCAGCGTTGGTCGGTACTCGTACTCCTACGAGCAGTACTTC.

Ten or more counts support this clonotype. The chain uses TRBV24-1 and TRBJ1-5; unclear D gene. The CDR3 is made up of 15 amino acids. The V and J ends lost 4 bases and 6 bases respectively, with 15 bases between them. Germline V lookup: CDR1 KGHDR, CDR2 SFDVKD. CDR3 sequence: CATSDTASGGQPQHF. DNA for the CDR3: TGTGCCACCAGTGACACGGCGTCCGGAGGTCAGCCCCAGCATTTT.

There are a few counts of this clonotype. Sequence at one end of the junction differs from germline and may be a read error. V and J are TRBV7-2 and TRBJ1-1; D not certain. Germline values: CDR1 SGHTA, CDR2 FQGNSA. The CDR3 loop spans 12 amino acids. In nucleotides, the CDR3 is TGTGCCAGCAGCGCAGGACCCCTGGGAGCTTCCTTT. Protein sequence: CASSAGPLGASF.

This clonotype has at least ten counts. The V call is TRBV19, the J call TRBJ2-5; 7 nucleotides match TRBD1. Per the germline V gene, CDR1 is LNHDA and CDR2 is SQIVND (reference sequence). The CDR3 runs to 14 residues. The V segment lost 6 bases and the J segment 5 bases; nucleotides outside the gene matches: 9. The CDR3 nucleotides are TGTGCCAGTAGCGAGGGACAGTTGGAGGAGACCCAGTACTTC. Translated, it gives CASSEGQLEETQYF.

The rearrangement uses TRBV4-3 and TRBJ1-1, with D possibly matching TRBD1 (6 bases). The V and J ends lost 1 base and 1 base respectively, with 10 bases between them. CDR1 is LGHNA and CDR2 is YSLEER in the germline V gene. The CDR3 sequence is 15 residues long. CDR3 residues: CASSQGGGWNTEAFF. CDR3 DNA sequence: TGCGCCAGCAGCCAAGGTGGGGGCTGGAACACTGAAGCTTTCTTT.

The rearrangement joins TRBV5-6 to TRBJ1-5; the match to TRBD1 covers 9 bases. J lost 2 bases, V lost 4 bases, and 10 bases had no gene match. CDR3 length: 17 amino acids. CDR1 SGHDT and CDR2 YYEEEE come from the germline V gene. CDR3 DNA: TGTGCCAGCAGCACTTACAGGGGGCGAGTTGGCAATCAGCCCCAGCATTTT. This sequence encodes CASSTYRGRVGNQPQHF.